This entry is about one T cell receptor beta chain. Its matching antigen is unknown. The data stem from a study of T cell responses to AZD1222 COVID-19 vaccine. Findings of the study overall: Close to half of spike-specific TCRs reportedly recognize unmutated variant regions. Possibly, clonal diversity was underestimated; donors were largely white British and included more females.

The CDR3 length is 14 residues. The V end lost 6 bases, the J end lost 4 bases, and 13 bases lay between the germline ends. Germline V lookup: CDR1 ENHRY, CDR2 SYGVKD. Sequencing was performed with immunoSEQ multiplex PCR; in TCRdb, only in-frame clones are kept and a portion is missing. The table shows about 130,000 clones, with about 86% occurring only once. The sequenced sample was peripheral blood, obtained on day 0 of AZD1222 vaccination. V gene TRBV10-3 combines with J gene TRBJ1-5; D is uncertain. The clonotype comes from an adult in good health. The CDR3 DNA is TGTGCCATCAGCCCTCGAGACGGGAATCAGCCCCAGCATTTT. It is translated as CAISPRDGNQPQHF.